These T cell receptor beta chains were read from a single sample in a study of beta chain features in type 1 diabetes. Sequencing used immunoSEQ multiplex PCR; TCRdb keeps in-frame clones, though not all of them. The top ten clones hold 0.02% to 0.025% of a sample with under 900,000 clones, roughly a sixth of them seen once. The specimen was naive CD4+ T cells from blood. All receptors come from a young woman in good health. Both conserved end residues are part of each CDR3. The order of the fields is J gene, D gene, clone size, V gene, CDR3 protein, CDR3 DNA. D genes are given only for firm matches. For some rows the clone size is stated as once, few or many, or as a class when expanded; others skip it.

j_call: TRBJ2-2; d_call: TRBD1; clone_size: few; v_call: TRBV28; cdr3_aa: CASSLLGTGGTGELFF; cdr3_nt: TGTGCCAGCAGTTTATTGGGGACAGGGGGCACCGGGGAGCTGTTTTTT
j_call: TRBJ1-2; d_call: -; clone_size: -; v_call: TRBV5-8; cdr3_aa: CASSRRQANYGYTF; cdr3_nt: TGTGCCAGCAGCAGACGACAGGCCAACTATGGCTACACCTTC
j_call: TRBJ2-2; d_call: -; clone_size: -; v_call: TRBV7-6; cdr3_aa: CASSPTAPHGELFF; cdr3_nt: TGTGCCAGCAGCCCCACAGCCCCCCACGGGGAGCTGTTTTTT
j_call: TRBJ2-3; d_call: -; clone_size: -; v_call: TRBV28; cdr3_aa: CASRAGKAGTDTQYF; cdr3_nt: TGTGCCAGCAGGGCGGGAAAGGCGGGCACAGATACGCAGTATTTT
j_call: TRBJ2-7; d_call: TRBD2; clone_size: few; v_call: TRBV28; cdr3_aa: CASSASTSGRLYEQYF; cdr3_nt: TGTGCCAGCAGTGCCTCGACTAGCGGGAGGCTCTACGAGCAGTACTTC
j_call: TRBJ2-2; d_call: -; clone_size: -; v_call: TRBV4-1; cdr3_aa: CASSRTPTNTGELFF; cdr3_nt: TGCGCCAGCAGTCGGACACCTACGAACACCGGGGAGCTGTTTTTT
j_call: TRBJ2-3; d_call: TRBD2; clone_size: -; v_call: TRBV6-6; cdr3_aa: CASCSWGGCTQYF; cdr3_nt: TGTGCCAGCTGCTCATGGGGGGGGTGTACGCAGTATTTT
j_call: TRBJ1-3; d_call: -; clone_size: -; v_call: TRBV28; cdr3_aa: CASSFSFGSGNTIYF; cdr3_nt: TGTGCCAGCAGTTTTAGTTTCGGGTCTGGAAACACCATATATTTT
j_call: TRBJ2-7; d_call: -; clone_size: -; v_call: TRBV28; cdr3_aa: CASTSDQRYSYEQYF; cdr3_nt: TGTGCCAGCACCTCTGACCAGCGGTACTCCTACGAGCAGTACTTC
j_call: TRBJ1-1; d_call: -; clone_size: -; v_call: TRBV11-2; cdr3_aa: CASSLDSTNTEAFF; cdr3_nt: TGTGCCAGCAGCTTAGATAGTACCAACACTGAAGCTTTCTTT
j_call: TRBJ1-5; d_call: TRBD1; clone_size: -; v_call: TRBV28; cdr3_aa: CASSRDRVRQPQHF; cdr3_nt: TGTGCCAGCAGCCGGGACAGGGTTCGGCAGCCCCAGCATTTT
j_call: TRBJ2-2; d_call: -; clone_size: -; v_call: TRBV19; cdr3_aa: CASGNTGELFF; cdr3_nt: TGTGCCAGTGGGAACACCGGGGAGCTGTTTTTT
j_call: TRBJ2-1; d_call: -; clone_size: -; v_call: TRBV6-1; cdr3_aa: CASSEYQSRPFF; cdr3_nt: TGTGCCAGCAGTGAATACCAGAGCCGCCCGTTCTTC
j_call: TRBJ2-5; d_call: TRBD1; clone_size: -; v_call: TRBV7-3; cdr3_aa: CASSLTGGQETQYF; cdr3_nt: TGTGCCAGCAGCTTAACAGGGGGCCAGGAGACCCAGTACTTC
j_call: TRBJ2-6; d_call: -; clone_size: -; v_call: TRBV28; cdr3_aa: CASRAQGSASGANVLTF; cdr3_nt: TGTGCCAGCAGGGCTCAAGGGTCCGCCTCTGGGGCCAACGTCCTGACTTTC
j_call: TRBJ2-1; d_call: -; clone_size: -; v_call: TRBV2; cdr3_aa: CASSVVRGGGLVVEQFF; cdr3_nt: TGTGCCAGCAGTGTTGTTCGTGGGGGCGGACTCGTCGTCGAGCAGTTCTTC
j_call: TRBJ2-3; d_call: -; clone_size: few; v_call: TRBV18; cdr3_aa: CASSPPGADTQYF; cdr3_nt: TGTGCCAGCTCACCACCCGGTGCAGATACGCAGTATTTT
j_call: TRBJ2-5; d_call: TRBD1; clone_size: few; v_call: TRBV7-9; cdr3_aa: CASSSQGTHQETQYF; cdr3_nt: TGTGCCAGCAGCTCACAGGGGACACACCAAGAGACCCAGTACTTC
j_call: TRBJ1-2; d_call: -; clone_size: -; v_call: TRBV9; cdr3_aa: CASSGVGREGYTF; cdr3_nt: TGTGCCAGCAGCGGCGTAGGGAGAGAAGGCTACACCTTC
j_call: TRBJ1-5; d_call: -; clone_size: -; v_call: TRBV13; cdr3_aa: CASSPRNNQPQHF; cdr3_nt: TGTGCCAGCAGTCCTCGGAACAATCAGCCCCAGCATTTT
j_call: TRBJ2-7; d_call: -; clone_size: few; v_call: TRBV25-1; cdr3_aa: CASSEWRAGSYEQYF; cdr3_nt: TGTGCCAGCAGTGAATGGAGGGCAGGGTCCTACGAGCAGTACTTC
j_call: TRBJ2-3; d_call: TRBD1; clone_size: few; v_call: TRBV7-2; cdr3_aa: CASSDRVTDTQYF; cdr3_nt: TGTGCCAGCAGCGACAGGGTCACAGATACGCAGTATTTT
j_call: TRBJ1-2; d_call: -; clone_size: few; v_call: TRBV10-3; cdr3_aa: CAISDRQGTQSYTF; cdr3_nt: TGTGCCATCAGTGACAGGCAGGGAACTCAGTCCTACACCTTC
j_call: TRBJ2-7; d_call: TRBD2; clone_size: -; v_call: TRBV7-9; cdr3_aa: CASSFQAGGPHEQYF; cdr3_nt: TGTGCCAGCAGCTTCCAGGCGGGAGGGCCACACGAGCAGTACTTC
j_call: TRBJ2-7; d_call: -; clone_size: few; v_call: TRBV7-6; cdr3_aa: CASSLGEGAYEQYF; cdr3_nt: TGTGCCAGCAGCTTAGGGGAGGGGGCTTACGAGCAGTACTTC
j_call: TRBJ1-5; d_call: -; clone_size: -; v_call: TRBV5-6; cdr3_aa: CASSLLGKPQHF; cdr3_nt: TGTGCCAGCAGCCTACTCGGGAAGCCCCAGCATTTT
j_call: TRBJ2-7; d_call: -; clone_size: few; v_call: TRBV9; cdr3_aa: CASSVDSRSYEQYF; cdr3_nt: TGTGCCAGCAGCGTCGACAGTCGATCCTACGAGCAGTACTTC
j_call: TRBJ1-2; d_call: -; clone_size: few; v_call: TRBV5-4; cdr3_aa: CASSLAWVGGYTF; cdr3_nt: TGTGCCAGCAGCTTGGCGTGGGTCGGAGGCTACACCTTC
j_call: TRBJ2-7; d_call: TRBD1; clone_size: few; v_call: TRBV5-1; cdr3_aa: CASSLRDSAWDEQYF; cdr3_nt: TGCGCCAGCAGCTTGCGGGACAGCGCGTGGGACGAGCAGTACTTC
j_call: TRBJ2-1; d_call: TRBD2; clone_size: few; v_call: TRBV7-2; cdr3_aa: CASSLLAGVINEQFF; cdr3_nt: TGTGCCAGCAGCTTACTAGCGGGAGTTATAAATGAGCAGTTCTTC
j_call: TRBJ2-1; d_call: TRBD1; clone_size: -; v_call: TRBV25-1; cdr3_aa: CASSEGTGGYNEQFF; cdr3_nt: TGTGCCAGCAGTGAGGGGACAGGGGGCTACAATGAGCAGTTCTTC
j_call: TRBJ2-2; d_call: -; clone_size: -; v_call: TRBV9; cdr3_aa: CASSVRPPGELFF; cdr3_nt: TGTGCCAGCAGCGTGCGTCCACCCGGGGAGCTGTTTTTT
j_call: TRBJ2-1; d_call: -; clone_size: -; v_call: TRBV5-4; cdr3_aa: CASSSSSREQFF; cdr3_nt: TGTGCCAGCAGCTCGTCATCGAGAGAGCAGTTCTTC
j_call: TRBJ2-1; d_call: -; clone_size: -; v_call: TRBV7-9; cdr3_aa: CASSLGGIMFF; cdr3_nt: TGTGCCAGCAGCTTAGGAGGTATAATGTTCTTC
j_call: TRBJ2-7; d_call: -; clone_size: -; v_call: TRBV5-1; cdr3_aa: CASSFSGGSSYEQYF; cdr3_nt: TGCGCCAGCAGCTTTTCAGGCGGCAGCTCCTACGAGCAGTACTTC
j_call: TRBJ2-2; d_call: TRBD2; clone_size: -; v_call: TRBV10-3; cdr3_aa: CAIGAGGPNTGELFF; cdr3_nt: TGTGCCATCGGGGCGGGAGGGCCGAACACCGGGGAGCTGTTTTTT
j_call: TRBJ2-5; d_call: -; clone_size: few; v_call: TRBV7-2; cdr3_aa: CASSLEVLEETQYF; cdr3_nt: TGTGCCAGCAGCTTAGAAGTATTAGAAGAGACCCAGTACTTC
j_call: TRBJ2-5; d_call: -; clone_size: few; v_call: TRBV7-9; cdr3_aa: CASSLIGGGETQYF; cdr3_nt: TGTGCCAGCAGCTTAATTGGGGGAGGCGAGACCCAGTACTTC
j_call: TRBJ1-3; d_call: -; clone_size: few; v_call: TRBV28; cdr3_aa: CASSVLGNTIYF; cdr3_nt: TGTGCCAGCTCGGTTCTTGGAAACACCATATATTTT
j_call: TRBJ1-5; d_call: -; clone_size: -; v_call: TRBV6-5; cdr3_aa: CASRITDTGNQPQHF; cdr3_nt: TGTGCCAGCAGAATAACGGACACCGGCAATCAGCCCCAGCATTTT
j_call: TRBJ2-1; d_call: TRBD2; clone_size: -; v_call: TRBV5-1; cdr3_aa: CASTGGSDEQFF; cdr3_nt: TGCGCCAGCACGGGGGGGAGCGATGAGCAGTTCTTC
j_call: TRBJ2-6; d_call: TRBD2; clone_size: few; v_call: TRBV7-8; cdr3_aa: CASSLNLLAGTRAAGANVLTF; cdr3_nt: TGTGCCAGCAGCTTAAACTTACTAGCGGGCACCAGGGCGGCTGGGGCCAACGTCCTGACTTTC
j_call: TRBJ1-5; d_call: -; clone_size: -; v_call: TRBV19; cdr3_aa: CASSSLTGQGNQPQHF; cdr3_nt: TGTGCCAGTAGTAGCCTCACAGGGCAAGGCAATCAGCCCCAGCATTTT
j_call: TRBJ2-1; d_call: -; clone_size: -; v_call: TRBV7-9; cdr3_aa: CASSSHGSGVSSYNEQFF; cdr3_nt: TGTGCCAGCAGCTCGCACGGGAGTGGGGTTAGCTCCTACAATGAGCAGTTCTTC
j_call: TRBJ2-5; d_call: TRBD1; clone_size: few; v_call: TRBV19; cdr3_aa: CASSMAQGVRETQYF; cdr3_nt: TGTGCCAGTAGTATGGCTCAGGGGGTGCGAGAGACCCAGTACTTC